This TCR beta chain was identified in a study of T cells in Graves' hyperthyroidism and ophthalmopathy. The CDR3 contains 14 residues. After removal of 6 bases from V and 4 bases from J, the junction contained 7 bases not matched to a gene. In germline, CDR1 is MNHEY, CDR2 SMNVEV (reference sequence). A remark on this clonotype: The antigen remains undetermined.

Study results and limitations: Within blood appeared most thyroid clonotypes that had expanded above 0.001.

Authors of the study amplified TCR beta CDR3 regions from RNA transcripts. During a first-round RT-PCR of the TCR CDR3, the HTBI primer set was used. TCRdb reprocessed the multiplex PCR reads with MiXCR, giving one entry per CDR3 protein. Among roughly 500,000 distinct CDR3 sequences listed, about 20% were seen once. The sequence derives from a woman between 65 and 79 years old with Graves' ophthalmopathy. What was sequenced was blood. The chain couples TRBV27 to TRBJ1-2, with 8 bases identical to TRBD1. The CDR3 spells CASRAYRGSYGYTF. CDR3 nucleotide sequence: TGTGCCAGCAGGGCTTACAGGGGGAGCTATGGCTACACCTTC.